The 23 T cell receptor beta chains below were found in one sample sequenced in a study of cytomegalovirus exposure and HLA in healthy donors. PCR employed 60 Vbeta and 13 Jbeta primers. This table comes from immunoSEQ multiplex PCR, and its TCRdb copy is limited to in-frame clones, with some not included. The profile shows approximately 170,000 clones, about 81% of them singletons. Sequencing input: PBMCs. Receptors originate from a man aged 25 to 40 in good health and CMV-seropositive.

The V and J genes are TRBV4-1 and TRBJ2-7; no firm D call. The CDR3 spans 14 residues. Trimming took 4 bases from V and 1 from J, leaving 11 bases between them. Germline V gene lookup returns CDR1 MGHRA and CDR2 YSYEKL. CDR3 bases: TGCGCCAGCAGCCCCGGGTTCATTTCCTACGAGCAGTACTTC. Amino acids: CASSPGFISYEQYF.

The table lists this clone with a count of one. V usage is TRBV21-1 and J usage is TRBJ2-5; the table names TRBD1, a call not compared with the DNA. TRBV21-1 corresponds to a pseudogene. The CDR3 is 15 amino acids. CDR3 bases: TGTGCCAGCAGCAAACTCAGGACAGGACGGAGGGAGCAGTACTTC. Its protein is CASSKLRTGRREQYF.

The CDR3 DNA is TGTGCCAGCAGCCCGGGACAAAGCGGAAACACCATATATTTT. It codes for CASSPGQSGNTIYF. V usage is TRBV7-2 and J usage is TRBJ1-3; D may be TRBD1 (6 bases). V lost 5 bases, J lost 4 bases, and 12 bases lay in between. Germline assignment: CDR1 SGHTA and CDR2 FQGNSA. The CDR3 consists of 14 residues.

This clone is medium-sized by share. This chain's CDR3 is CASSISLIGGGVSDTQYF. CDR3 coding DNA: TGTGCCAGTAGTATCTCCCTAATCGGGGGGGGCGTCTCAGATACGCAGTATTTT. The V gene is TRBV19, the J gene TRBJ2-3, with 8 bases matching TRBD2. V was pared by 3 bases and J by 4 bases, with 15 bases of the junction left unmatched. Germline CDR1 LNHDA, CDR2 SQIVND (reference sequence). There are 18 residues in the CDR3.

About this clone itself: An end of the junction differs from the germline gene, which may be a read error. V usage is TRBV5-4 and J usage is TRBJ2-1; 9 bases line up with TRBD2. The germline gives CDR1 SGHNT, CDR2 YYREEE (reference sequence). There are 15 residues in the CDR3. DNA for the CDR3: TGTGCCAGCAGCCTCCCAGCGGGAGGAGGCAATAAGCAGTTCTTC. It translates to CASSLPAGGGNKQFF.

This chain uses TRBV7-9 with TRBJ2-6, with D possibly matching TRBD2 (5 bases). Between the trimmed V and J ends, which lost 3 bases and 1 base, there was a span of 13 bases. Germline V gene sequence: CDR1 SEHNR, CDR2 FQNEAQ (reference sequence). The CDR3 sequence is 17 residues long. CDR3 sequence: CASSFRVRASGANVLTF. The CDR3 bases are TGTGCCAGCAGCTTTCGTGTGAGGGCATCTGGGGCCAACGTCCTGACTTTC.

The chain combines TRBV18 with TRBJ2-7, with TRBD1 matching over 9 bases. CDR3 length: 14 residues. Germline lookup yields CDR1 KGHSH and CDR2 LQKENI. V was pared by 1 base and J by 6 bases, with 4 bases of the junction left unmatched. The DNA of the CDR3 is TGTGCCAGCTCACCACGGACAGGGGAAACCGAGCAGTACTTC. As protein: CASSPRTGETEQYF.

The chain uses TRBV11-1 and TRBJ1-1; D is perhaps TRBD1 (6 bases). The CDR3 extends over 13 amino acids. CDR1 and CDR2 from the germline V gene are SGHAT and FQDESV (reference sequence). The CDR3 protein is CAARRTENTEAFF. In DNA, the CDR3 is TGTGCTGCTCGCCGGACAGAGAACACTGAAGCTTTCTTT.

The chain carries TRBV2 and TRBJ2-7; D remains ambiguous. V lost 3 bases and J lost 0, with 9 bases in between. This CDR3 region has 14 residues. CDR1 is SNHLY and CDR2 is FYNNEI in the germline V gene. This CDR3 reads CASSEARGSYEQYF. The CDR3 nucleotides read TGTGCCAGCAGTGAGGCGCGAGGCTCCTACGAGCAGTACTTC.

The table lists this clone with a count of one. The chain combines TRBV27 with TRBJ1-4; a weak D match, TRBD1 (5 bases). CDR3 length: 13 residues. V lost 3 bases to trimming and J lost 8 bases, with 10 bases between them. In germline, CDR1 is MNHEY, CDR2 SMNVEV (reference sequence). CDR3 sequence reads: CASSFSGREKLFF. CDR3 DNA sequence: TGTGCCAGCAGTTTCTCAGGGAGGGAAAAACTGTTTTTT.

This chain connects TRBV7-6 to TRBJ1-2; D might be TRBD1 (6 bases). CDR3 length: 15 amino acids. The germline CDR1 and CDR2 sequences are SGHVS and FNYEAQ. The ends were cut back, 2 bases at V and 5 bases at J, with 15 bases in the middle. As DNA, the CDR3 is TGTGCCAGCAGCTTAACCGCGGGGGCGAAGTATGGCTACACCTTC. Amino acid sequence: CASSLTAGAKYGYTF.

V and J are TRBV7-3 and TRBJ2-7; D possibly corresponds to TRBD2 (6 bases). This CDR3 region has 15 residues. The germline V gene encodes CDR1 SGHTA and CDR2 FQGTGA. Trimming pared 5 bases from V and 1 base from J, leaving 15 bases between. This chain's CDR3 is CASSPHPGVSYEQYF. In nucleotides, the CDR3 is TGTGCCAGCAGCCCTCACCCGGGGGTTTCCTACGAGCAGTACTTC. Looking up the rest from reference TRBV7-3 and TRBJ2-7 gives the full variable domain: GAGVSQTPSNKVTEKGKYVELRCDPISGHTALYWYRQSLGQGPEFLIYFQGTGAADDSGLPNDRFFAVRPEGSVSTLKIQRTERGDSAVYLCASSPHPGVSYEQYFGPGTRLTVT.

V gene TRBV5-4 combines with J gene TRBJ2-3, with 7 bases lining up with TRBD1. V dropped 4 bases and J dropped 2; count of bases not matched to a gene: 4. The CDR3 is made up of 14 amino acids. The germline gives CDR1 SGHNT, CDR2 YYREEE (reference sequence). CDR3 DNA sequence: TGTGCCAGCAGCCGACAGGGTCCCACAGATACGCAGTATTTT. It is translated as CASSRQGPTDTQYF.

The count of this clone is one. V usage is TRBV4-2 and J usage is TRBJ1-3; the match to TRBD1 covers 8 bases. Germline V gene sequence: CDR1 LGHNA, CDR2 YNFKEQ. The CDR3 extends over 18 amino acids. The trim removed 0 bases at V and 4 bases at J, leaving 11 bases unmatched. The CDR3 nucleotides read TGTGCCAGCAGCCAAGATTTGGACAGGGTGTCATCGGGAAACACCATATATTTT. As protein: CASSQDLDRVSSGNTIYF.

The CDR3 nucleotides are TGTGCCAGCTCACTTGCCGGGACAGTTAATGAAAAACTGTTTTTT. It yields the protein CASSLAGTVNEKLFF. The chain has TRBV18 and TRBJ1-4, with TRBD1 matching over 7 bases. The CDR3 is 15 amino acids. Germline V CDR1 and CDR2: KGHSH, LQKENI. With V trimmed by 4 bases and J by 4 bases, 6 bases remained unmatched.

The chain joins TRBV28 to TRBJ2-5; perhaps TRBD1 as D (5 bases). The CDR3 runs 10 residues. Germline V gives CDR1 MDHEN, CDR2 SYDVKM. The V and J ends lost 6 bases and 12 bases respectively, with 11 bases between them. CDR3 nucleotides: TGTGCCAGCAGAGGGGTGAAGGAGTACTTC. Amino acid sequence: CASRGVKEYF.

The V and J genes are TRBV19 and TRBJ1-5; D is ambiguous. V lost 7 bases and J lost 6, with 19 bases in between. The germline V gene has CDR1 LNHDA and CDR2 SQIVND (reference sequence). The CDR3 runs 15 residues. The CDR3 loop is CASTLKWLEGQPQHF. In DNA, the CDR3 is TGTGCCAGTACCCTCAAATGGTTAGAGGGTCAGCCCCAGCATTTT.

The rearrangement joins TRBV5-1 to TRBJ2-3; TRBD2 matches 9 bases. This CDR3 region has 15 residues. Germline assignment: CDR1 SGHRS and CDR2 YFSETQ. Losses at the gene ends were 5 bases for V and 4 bases for J; bases not matched to a gene: 8. Here the CDR3 DNA reads TGCGCCAGCAGACCCGGGACTAGCACCCCAGATACGCAGTATTTT. Amino acid sequence: CASRPGTSTPDTQYF.

This chain connects TRBV6-5 to TRBJ2-2; D unresolved. Germline V CDR1 and CDR2: MNHEY, SVGAGI. The V gene lost 2 bases and the J gene lost 5 bases, with 12 bases spanning the gap. This CDR3 spans 15 amino acids. The CDR3 coding sequence is TGTGCCAGCAGTTACCTGTTCAGTACGACCGGGGAGCTGTTTTTT. Protein product: CASSYLFSTTGELFF.

The chain is built from TRBV7-6 and TRBJ2-3, with D maybe TRBD2 (5 bases). V shed 1 base and J shed 2 bases, with 13 bases lying between them. The CDR3 has 16 amino acids. CDR1 and CDR2 from the germline V gene are SGHVS and FNYEAQ. The CDR3 region is CASSLVSGSSTDTQYF. DNA of the CDR3: TGTGCCAGCAGCTTAGTATCGGGGAGTTCCACAGATACGCAGTATTTT. Using reference TRBV7-6 and TRBJ2-3 for the parts outside the CDR3, the full variable domain is GAGVSQSPRYKVTKRGQDVALRCDPISGHVSLYWYRQALGQGPEFLTYFNYEAQQDKSGLPNDRFSAERPEGSISTLTIQRTEQRDSAMYRCASSLVSGSSTDTQYFGPGTRLTVL.

CDR3 sequence: CASSPRGGDTEAFF. As DNA, the CDR3 is TGTGCCAGCAGCCCCCGAGGAGGGGACACTGAAGCTTTCTTT. The chain carries TRBV6-6 and TRBJ1-1, with D possibly TRBD1 on 5 matching bases. Looked up from germline, CDR1 is MNHNY and CDR2 is SVGAGI (reference sequence). The CDR3 is made up of 14 amino acids. Trimming shortened V by 6 bases and J by 3 bases, and 14 bases separated the two germline ends.

The J gene is TRBJ2-5, the V gene TRBV5-1; possibly TRBD2 for D (5 bases). The germline V and J ends were trimmed by 4 bases and 2 bases, with 12 bases remaining between them. CDR3 size: 14 residues. The germline V gene encodes CDR1 SGHRS and CDR2 YFSETQ. The CDR3 protein is CASSLGRDQETQYF. CDR3 nucleotides: TGCGCCAGCAGCCTAGGCCGGGATCAAGAGACCCAGTACTTC.

This clone was detected only a few times. The genes are TRBV11-3 and TRBJ2-7, with D unresolved. Germline V gene sequence: CDR1 SGHNT, CDR2 YENEEA. V shed 0 bases and J shed 4 bases, with 7 bases lying between them. The CDR3 sequence is 13 residues long. The CDR3: CASSLELEYEQYF. DNA of the CDR3: TGTGCCAGCAGCTTAGAGCTGGAGTACGAGCAGTACTTC.